The present TCR beta chain was sequenced within a study of shared clonotypes between healthy human individuals. Overall study: The people who gave samples were a couple of women and a few men aged 18 to 49.

This clone was recorded a few times. What it binds is not known. CDR3 size: 14 residues. V gave up 4 bases and J gave up 3 bases; unmatched junction bases: 3. The germline V gene has CDR1 LNHDA and CDR2 SQIVND (reference sequence). Original processing methods: For the immunoSEQ data, sequences were junction-only without quality scores, so filtering differed. Sequencing was performed with immunoSEQ multiplex PCR; in TCRdb, only in-frame clones are kept and a portion is missing. V, J and clone size are taken as reported in that table, and D and trimming were inferred from the DNA itself. The table lists hundreds of thousands of clones, around 72% of them singletons. Study-wide findings and caveats: Estimated richness was generally greater in naive than memory subsets.

Into CD45RA+ naive and CD45RA-negative memory subsets, the CD4+ cells were split. The rearrangement links TRBV19 to TRBJ1-2, with 9 bases that match TRBD1. This clonotype was sampled from a woman between 25 and 40 years old in good health. Specimen: memory CD4+ T cells sorted from blood. The subset denotes: CD45RA-negative fraction. The CDR3 here is CASSRTGDYYGYTF. Written as DNA, the CDR3 is TGTGCCAGTAGTAGGACAGGGGACTACTATGGCTACACCTTC.